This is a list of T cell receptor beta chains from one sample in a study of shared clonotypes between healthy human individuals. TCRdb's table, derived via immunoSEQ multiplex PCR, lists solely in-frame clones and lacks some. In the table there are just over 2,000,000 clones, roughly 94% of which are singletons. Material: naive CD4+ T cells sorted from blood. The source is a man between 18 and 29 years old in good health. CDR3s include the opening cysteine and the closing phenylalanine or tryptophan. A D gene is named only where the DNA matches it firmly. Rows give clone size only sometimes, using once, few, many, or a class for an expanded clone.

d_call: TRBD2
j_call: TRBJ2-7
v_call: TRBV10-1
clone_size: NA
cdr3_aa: CASSEGSGGAYEQYF
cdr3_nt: TGCGCCAGCAGTGAGGGTAGCGGGGGGGCCTACGAGCAGTACTTC

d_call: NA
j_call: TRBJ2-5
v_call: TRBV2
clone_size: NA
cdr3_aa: CASSEVETQYF
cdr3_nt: TGTGCCAGCAGTGAGGTGGAGACCCAGTACTTC

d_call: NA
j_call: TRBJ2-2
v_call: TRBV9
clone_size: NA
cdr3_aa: CASTGGGNTGELFF
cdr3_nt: TGTGCCAGCACCGGAGGGGGCAACACCGGGGAGCTGTTTTTT

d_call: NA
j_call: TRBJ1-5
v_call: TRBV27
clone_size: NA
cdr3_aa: CASSLQGSNQPQHF
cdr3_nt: TGTGCCAGCAGTTTGCAGGGGAGCAATCAGCCCCAGCATTTT

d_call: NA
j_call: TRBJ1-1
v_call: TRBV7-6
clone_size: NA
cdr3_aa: CASSLEGATEAFF
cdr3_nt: TGTGCCAGCAGCTTAGAGGGCGCCACTGAAGCTTTCTTT

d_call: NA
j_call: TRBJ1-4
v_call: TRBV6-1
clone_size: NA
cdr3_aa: CASSEMLDEKLFF
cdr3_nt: TGTGCCAGCAGTGAAATGCTGGATGAAAAACTGTTTTTT

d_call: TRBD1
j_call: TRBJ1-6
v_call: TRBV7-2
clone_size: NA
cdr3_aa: CASSLGDSSPLHF
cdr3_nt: TGTGCCAGCAGCTTAGGGGACAGTTCACCCCTCCACTTT

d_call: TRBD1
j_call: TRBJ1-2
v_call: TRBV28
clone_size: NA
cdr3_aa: CASSPLPGQGYGYTF
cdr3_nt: TGTGCCAGCAGTCCACTCCCGGGACAGGGTTACGGCTACACCTTC

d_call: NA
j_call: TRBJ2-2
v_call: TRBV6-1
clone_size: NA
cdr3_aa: CASSEGGGSGELFF
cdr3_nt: TGTGCCAGCAGTGAAGGTGGGGGATCCGGGGAGCTGTTTTTT

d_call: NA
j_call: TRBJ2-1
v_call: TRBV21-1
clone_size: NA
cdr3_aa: CASTRTKYNEQFF
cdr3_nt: TGTGCCAGCACCAGGACAAAGTACAATGAGCAGTTCTTC

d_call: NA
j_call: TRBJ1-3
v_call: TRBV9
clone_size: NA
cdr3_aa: CASSLNQGLSGNTIYF
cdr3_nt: TGTGCCAGCAGCCTCAACCAGGGCCTCTCTGGAAACACCATATATTTT

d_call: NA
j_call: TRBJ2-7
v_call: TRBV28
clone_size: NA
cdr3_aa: CASRRSGTYEQYF
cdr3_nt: TGTGCCAGCAGGAGGAGCGGAACCTACGAGCAGTACTTC

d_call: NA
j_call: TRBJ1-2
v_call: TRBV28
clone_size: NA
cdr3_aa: CASSPQAANYGYTF
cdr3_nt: TGTGCCAGCAGTCCCCAAGCGGCTAACTATGGCTACACCTTC

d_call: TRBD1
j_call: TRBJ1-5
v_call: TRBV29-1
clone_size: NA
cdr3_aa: CSVGQGVNQPQHF
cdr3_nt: TGCAGCGTCGGGCAGGGGGTGAATCAGCCCCAGCATTTT

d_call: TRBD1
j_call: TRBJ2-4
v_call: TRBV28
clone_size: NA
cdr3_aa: CASRAGTGGLNIQYF
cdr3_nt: TGTGCCAGCAGGGCCGGGACAGGGGGATTAAACATTCAGTACTTC

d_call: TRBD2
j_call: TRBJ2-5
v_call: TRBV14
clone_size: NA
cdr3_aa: CASSQGVLSGGLETQYF
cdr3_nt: TGTGCCAGCAGCCAAGGAGTATTGAGCGGGGGATTAGAGACCCAGTACTTC

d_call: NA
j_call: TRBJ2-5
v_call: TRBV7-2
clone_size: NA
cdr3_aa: CASSLVLVETQYF
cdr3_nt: TGTGCCAGCAGCTTAGTCCTTGTTGAGACCCAGTACTTC

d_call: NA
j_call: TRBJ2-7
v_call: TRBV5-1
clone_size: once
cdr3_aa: CASSLGRDYEQYF
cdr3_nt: TGCGCCAGCAGCTTGGGACGGGACTACGAGCAGTACTTC

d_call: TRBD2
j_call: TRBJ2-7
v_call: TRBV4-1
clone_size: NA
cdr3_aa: CASSQLAGVPYEQYF
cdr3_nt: TGCGCCAGCAGCCAGCTAGCGGGAGTTCCCTACGAGCAGTACTTC

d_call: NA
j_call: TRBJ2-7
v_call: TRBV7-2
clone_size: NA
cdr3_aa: CASSLAIGISYEQYF
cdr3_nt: TGTGCCAGCAGCTTAGCGATTGGGATTAGCTACGAGCAGTACTTC

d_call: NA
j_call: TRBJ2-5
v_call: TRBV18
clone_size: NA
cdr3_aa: CASSPLAFQETQYF
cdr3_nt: TGTGCCAGCTCACCGCTGGCTTTTCAAGAGACCCAGTACTTC

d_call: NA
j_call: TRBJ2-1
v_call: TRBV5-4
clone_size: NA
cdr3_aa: CASSLDSHNEQFF
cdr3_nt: TGTGCCAGCAGCTTGGACAGTCACAATGAGCAGTTCTTC

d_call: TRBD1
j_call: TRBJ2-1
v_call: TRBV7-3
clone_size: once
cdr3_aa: CASSLGTGTVEQFF
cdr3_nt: TGTGCCAGCAGCTTGGGGACAGGGACGGTTGAGCAGTTCTTC

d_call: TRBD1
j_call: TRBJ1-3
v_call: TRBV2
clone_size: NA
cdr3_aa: CASRESGQGLYISGNTIYF
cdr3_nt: TGTGCCAGCAGGGAGTCGGGACAGGGCTTATATATCTCTGGAAACACCATATATTTT

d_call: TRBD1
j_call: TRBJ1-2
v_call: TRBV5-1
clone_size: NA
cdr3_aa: CASSPDRGVDGYTF
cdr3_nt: TGCGCCAGCAGCCCGGACAGGGGTGTGGATGGCTACACCTTC